This T cell receptor (beta chain) was found in a study of T cell responses to AZD1222 COVID-19 vaccine. Study-level findings and limits: Close to half of all spike-specific TCRs reportedly target regions of the variants that are unmutated. Only 5 or 6 AZD1222 recipients tested seropositive at baseline.

Profiled with immunoSEQ multiplex PCR; TCRdb holds only in-frame clones, not every one. The sample lists 170,000 or so clones; 75% to 95% were seen once. Turning to this clone: Its specificity is unknown.

V gave up 5 bases and J gave up 4 bases; unmatched junction bases: 17. The length of the CDR3 is 18 residues. Germline CDR1 and CDR2: SGHVS and FNYEAQ. This receptor was taken from an adult in good health. The starting material was peripheral blood, obtained on day 0 of AZD1222 vaccination. The V call is TRBV7-6, the J call TRBJ2-3; 8 nucleotides align to TRBD2. CDR3 nucleotide sequence: TGTGCCAGCAGCATGCGCGGTAGGTCGGGGGGGCGTTCAGATACGCAGTATTTT. Its translation: CASSMRGRSGGRSDTQYF.